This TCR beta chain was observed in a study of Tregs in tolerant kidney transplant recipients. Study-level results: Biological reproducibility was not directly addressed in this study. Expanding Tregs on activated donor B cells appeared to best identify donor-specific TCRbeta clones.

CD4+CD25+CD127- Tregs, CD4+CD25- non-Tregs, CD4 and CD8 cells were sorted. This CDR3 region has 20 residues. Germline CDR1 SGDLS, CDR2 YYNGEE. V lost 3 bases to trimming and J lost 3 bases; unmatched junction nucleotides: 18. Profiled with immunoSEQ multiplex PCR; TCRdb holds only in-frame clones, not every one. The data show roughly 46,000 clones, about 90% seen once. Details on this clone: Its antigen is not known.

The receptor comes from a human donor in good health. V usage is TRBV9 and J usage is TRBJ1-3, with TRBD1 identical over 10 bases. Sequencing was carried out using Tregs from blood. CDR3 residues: CASSATRDRGLNALGNTIYF. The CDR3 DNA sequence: TGTGCCAGCAGCGCGACCCGGGACAGGGGTCTTAACGCACTTGGAAACACCATATATTTT.